A single sample gave rise to the 21 T cell receptor beta chains below, sequenced in a study of cytomegalovirus exposure and HLA in healthy donors. This PCR relied on a set of 60 Vbeta primers and 13 Jbeta primers. The data were produced by immunoSEQ multiplex PCR, yet TCRdb's version contains in-frame clones alone and is incomplete. Found here are roughly 72,000 clones, around 79% of them singletons; the top ten hold around a fifth. What was sequenced was PBMCs. The source of these receptors is a woman aged 40 to 50 in good health and CMV-seropositive.

The chain employs TRBV4-2 and TRBJ2-1, with 7 bases aligning to TRBD2. V dropped 1 base and J dropped 2; count of bases not matched to a gene: 5. CDR1 and CDR2 (germline): LGHNA, YNFKEQ. The CDR3 length is 16 residues. The CDR3 sequence: CASSQGLADPYNEQFF. CDR3 DNA: TGTGCCAGCAGCCAAGGGCTAGCGGATCCCTACAATGAGCAGTTCTTC.

This clone was detected once. The chain joins TRBV11-2 to TRBJ2-3, with TRBD2 as a possible D gene (5 bases). Per the germline V gene, CDR1 is SGHAT and CDR2 is FQNNGV. The V and J ends lost 5 bases and 3 bases respectively, with 6 bases between them. This CDR3 region has 12 residues. The CDR3 reads CASSPGTDTQYF. CDR3 nucleotide sequence: TGTGCCAGCAGCCCGGGGACAGATACGCAGTATTTT.

This clone was observed a handful of times. This chain links TRBV7-3 with TRBJ2-3, with D hard to call. This CDR3 region has 13 residues. Trimming shortened V by 0 bases and J by 5 bases, and 6 bases separated the two germline ends. Germline CDR1 reads SGHTA; CDR2 reads FQGTGA. The CDR3, as DNA: TGTGCCAGCAGCTTAACGCACGGAGATACGCAGTATTTT. Its translation: CASSLTHGDTQYF.

The J gene is TRBJ1-1, the V gene TRBV4-2; D uncertain. V dropped 0 bases and J dropped 6 bases, with 17 bases sitting between them. This CDR3 is built from 16 residues. Germline V lookup: CDR1 LGHNA, CDR2 YNFKEQ. The CDR3 DNA is TGTGCCAGCAGCCAAGATTTGTATAATCCTAACGCTGAAGCTTTCTTT. This translates into CASSQDLYNPNAEAFF.

This rearrangement joins TRBV5-4 to TRBJ2-5, with D tentatively TRBD1 (6 bases). Trimming removed 2 bases at V and 5 bases at J, with 10 bases between. CDR1 is SGHNT and CDR2 is YYREEE in the germline V gene (reference sequence). The CDR3 is 13 residues long. CDR3 DNA: TGTGCCAGCAGCTTAAGGGGGTCGGAGACCCAGTACTTC. Protein product: CASSLRGSETQYF.

The rearrangement uses TRBV6-5 and TRBJ2-5; 8 bases match TRBD2. This CDR3 contains 15 residues. Losses at the gene ends were 4 bases for V and 5 bases for J; bases not matched to a gene: 9. Per germline, CDR1 MNHEY and CDR2 SVGAGI. The CDR3, as DNA: TGTGCCAGCAGTTCCAACGGACTAGCACGGGAGACCCAGTACTTC. Protein sequence: CASSSNGLARETQYF.

The CDR3 sequence: CASSLEPSGAYNEQFF. CDR3 DNA: TGCGCCAGCAGCTTGGAACCTAGCGGGGCCTACAATGAGCAGTTCTTC. The chain employs TRBV5-1 and TRBJ2-1; 9 nucleotides align to TRBD2. Germline CDR1 SGHRS, CDR2 YFSETQ. Losses at the gene ends were 0 bases for V and 2 bases for J; bases not matched to a gene: 3. CDR3 size: 16 residues.

This rearrangement joins TRBV7-9 to TRBJ2-7; D is unresolved. CDR1 and CDR2 from the germline V gene are SEHNR and FQNEAQ (reference sequence). CDR3 size: 11 residues. V was clipped by 5 bases and J by 6 bases, with 8 bases between them. CDR3 DNA: TGTGCCAGCAGCGAGGTTGGCGAGCAGTACTTC. This sequence encodes CASSEVGEQYF. Based on the CDR3 plus reference TRBV7-9 and TRBJ2-7, the full variable domain is DTGVSQNPRHKITKRGQNVTFRCDPISEHNRLYWYRQTLGQGPEFLTYFQNEAQLEKSRLLSDRFSAERPKGSFSTLEIQRTEQGDSAMYLCASSEVGEQYFGPGTRLTVT.

J is TRBJ1-2 and V is TRBV6-5; 7 bases agree with TRBD1. The CDR3 loop spans 13 amino acids. The germline gives CDR1 MNHEY, CDR2 SVGAGI. V lost 10 bases to trimming and J lost 1 base; unmatched junction nucleotides: 6. In nucleotides, the CDR3 is TGTGCCATTCGGGACAGACTTAACTATGGCTACACCTTC. This gives the protein CAIRDRLNYGYTF.

This clone was seen just once. CDR3 in amino acids: CAWTDRYNEQFF. CDR3 coding DNA: TGTGCCTGGACGGACAGATACAATGAGCAGTTCTTC. V usage is TRBV30 and J usage is TRBJ2-1, with a weak D call TRBD1 (6 bases). The CDR3 contains 12 residues. Germline V gene lookup returns CDR1 GTSNPN and CDR2 SVGIG (reference sequence). V lost 4 bases to trimming and J lost 4 bases, with 8 bases between them. The full variable domain, rest sourced from reference TRBV30 and TRBJ2-1, is SQTIHQWPATLVQPVGSPLSLECTVEGTSNPNLYWYRQAAGRGLQLLFYSVGIGQISSEVPQNLSASRPQDRQFILSSKKLLLSDSGFYLCAWTDRYNEQFFGPGTRLTVL.

The J gene is TRBJ2-7, the V gene TRBV6-1, with 8 nucleotides matching TRBD1. Germline CDR1 and CDR2: MNHNS and SASEGT. The trim removed 8 bases at V and 6 bases at J, leaving 9 bases unmatched. This CDR3 spans 13 amino acids. CDR3 coding DNA: TGTGCCAGCTCGGCGACAGGGGAAGTCGAGCAGTACTTC. This gives the protein CASSATGEVEQYF.

The chain is built from TRBV4-3 and TRBJ2-7, with TRBD1 identical over 7 bases. There are 16 residues in the CDR3. The germline CDR1 and CDR2 sequences are LGHNA and YSLEER. V trimming: 4 bases; J trimming: 3 bases; junction bases outside the gene matches: 12. For the CDR3, the DNA is TGCGCCAGCAGCCGGGACAGTCTCCAACGGGTCTACGAGCAGTACTTC. Protein: CASSRDSLQRVYEQYF.

The rearrangement uses TRBV5-1 and TRBJ2-1; the match to TRBD2 covers 9 bases. V was pared by 4 bases and J by 4 bases, with 6 bases of the junction left unmatched. The germline gives CDR1 SGHRS, CDR2 YFSETQ. This CDR3 has 15 residues. CDR3 protein: CASSGASGNYNEQFF. Here the CDR3 DNA reads TGCGCCAGCAGCGGGGCTAGCGGGAATTACAATGAGCAGTTCTTC.

The chain combines TRBV7-2 with TRBJ2-1, with a weak D call TRBD1 (6 bases). This CDR3 is 13 amino acids long. The germline V gene has CDR1 SGHTA and CDR2 FQGNSA. Trimming removed 4 bases at V and 10 bases at J, with 14 bases between. The CDR3 sequence is CASSSSQGYEQFF. Written as DNA, the CDR3 is TGTGCCAGCAGCTCCTCCCAGGGGTACGAGCAGTTCTTC.

This clone appeared a few times. The V and J genes are TRBV5-4 and TRBJ1-1; unclear D gene. The CDR3 extends over 11 amino acids. V lost 10 bases to trimming and J lost 0 bases, with 7 bases between them. Looked up from germline, CDR1 is SGHNT and CDR2 is YYREEE (reference sequence). Here the CDR3 reads CAQKMNTEAFF. The CDR3 nucleotides are TGTGCCCAGAAGATGAACACTGAAGCTTTCTTT.

There are a few counts of this clone. The V gene is TRBV5-1, the J gene TRBJ1-2; D is ambiguous. CDR3 size: 13 residues. The V gene's germline CDR1 is SGHRS and CDR2 YFSETQ. The germline V and J ends were trimmed by 0 bases and 4 bases, with 7 bases remaining between them. CDR3 DNA: TGCGCCAGCAGCTTGGGGGAGGGCTATGGCTACACCTTC. It yields the protein CASSLGEGYGYTF.

This clone has only a few counts. This rearrangement joins TRBV19 to TRBJ1-5; no definite D call. This CDR3 spans 14 amino acids. V was cut by 7 bases and J by 3 bases, with 13 bases left in between. CDR1 is LNHDA and CDR2 is SQIVND in the germline V gene (reference sequence). DNA for the CDR3: TGTGCCAGTACCTCTAGGAGGGACAATCAGCCCCAGCATTTT. Its translation: CASTSRRDNQPQHF.

This clone was recorded many times. The CDR3 coding sequence is TGTGCCAGCAGCGTCTTGGACGGGAGCAACACTGAAGCTTTCTTT. This encodes CASSVLDGSNTEAFF. V usage is TRBV6-4 and J usage is TRBJ1-1; D gene unclear. Germline V gives CDR1 MRHNA, CDR2 SNTAGT. Trimming removed 6 bases at V and 2 bases at J, with 16 bases between. CDR3 length: 15 residues.

The sample holds one count of this clone. The genes are TRBV13 and TRBJ2-5; D not certain. Trimming removed 5 bases at V and 4 bases at J, with 17 bases between. CDR1 is PRHDT and CDR2 is FYEKMQ in the germline V gene (reference sequence). There are 15 residues in the CDR3. The CDR3 DNA sequence: TGTGCCAGCAGCCCTTCGACCCCAACGGGAGAGACCCAGTACTTC. Protein sequence: CASSPSTPTGETQYF.

This chain links TRBV6-5 with TRBJ1-6; 9 bases line up with TRBD1. The V segment lost 4 bases and the J segment 7 bases; nucleotides outside the gene matches: 5. Germline V CDR1 and CDR2: MNHEY, SVGAGI. The CDR3 is 15 amino acids. The CDR3 DNA is TGTGCCAGCAGTTTAGGGGACAGGGAAAATTCACCCCTCCACTTT. Amino acids: CASSLGDRENSPLHF.

This rearrangement joins TRBV18 to TRBJ2-2; 11 nucleotides match TRBD2. This CDR3 is 16 amino acids long. CDR1 is KGHSH, CDR2 LQKENI, per germline. V gave up 4 bases and J gave up 3 bases; unmatched junction bases: 4. Written as DNA, the CDR3 is TGTGCCAGCTCACAACTAGCGGGAGCTTACACCGGGGAGCTGTTTTTT. Amino acid sequence: CASSQLAGAYTGELFF.